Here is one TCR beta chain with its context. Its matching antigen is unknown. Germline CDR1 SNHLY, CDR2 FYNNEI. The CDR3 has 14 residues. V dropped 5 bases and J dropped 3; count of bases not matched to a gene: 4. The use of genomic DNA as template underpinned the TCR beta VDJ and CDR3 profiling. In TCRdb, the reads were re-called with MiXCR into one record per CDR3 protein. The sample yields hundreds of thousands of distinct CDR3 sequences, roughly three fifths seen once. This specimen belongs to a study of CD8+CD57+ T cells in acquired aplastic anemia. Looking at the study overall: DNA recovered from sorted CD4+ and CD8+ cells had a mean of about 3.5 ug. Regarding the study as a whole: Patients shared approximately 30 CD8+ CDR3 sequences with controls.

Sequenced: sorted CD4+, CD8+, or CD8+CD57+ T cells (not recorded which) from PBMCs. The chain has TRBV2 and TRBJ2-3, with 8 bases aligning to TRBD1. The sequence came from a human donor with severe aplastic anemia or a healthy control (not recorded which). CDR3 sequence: CASSMGQATDTQYF. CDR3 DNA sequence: TGTGCCAGCAGTATGGGACAGGCTACAGATACGCAGTATTTT.